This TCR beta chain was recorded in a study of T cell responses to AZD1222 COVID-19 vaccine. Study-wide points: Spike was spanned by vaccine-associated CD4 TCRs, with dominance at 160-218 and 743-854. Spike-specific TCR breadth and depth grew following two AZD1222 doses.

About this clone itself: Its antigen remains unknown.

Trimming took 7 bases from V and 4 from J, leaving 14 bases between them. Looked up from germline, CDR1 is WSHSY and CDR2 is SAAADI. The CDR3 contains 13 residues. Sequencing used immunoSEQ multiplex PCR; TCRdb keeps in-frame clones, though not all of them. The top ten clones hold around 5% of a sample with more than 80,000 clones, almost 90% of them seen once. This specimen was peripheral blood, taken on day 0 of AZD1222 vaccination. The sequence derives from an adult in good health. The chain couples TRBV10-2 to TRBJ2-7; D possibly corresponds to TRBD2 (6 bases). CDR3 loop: CASTETGGYEQYF. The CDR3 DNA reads TGCGCCAGCACCGAAACCGGGGGATACGAGCAGTACTTC.